Presented here are 6 T cell receptor beta chains from one specimen sequenced in a study of OX40 agonist ivuxolimab in advanced cancers. Assay: immunoSEQ multiplex PCR; the TCRdb copy retains only in-frame clones and omits some. Here the sample spans roughly 72,000 clones, nearly 90% being singletons. Sample: CD4+ or CD8+ T cells sorted from blood, taken in a trial of the OX40 agonist ivuxolimab. Receptors originate from an adult with an advanced solid tumor such as melanoma, head and neck, liver or kidney cancer.

The chain joins TRBV10-3 to TRBJ2-3; 10 positions match TRBD1. With V trimmed by 6 bases and J by 3 bases, 6 bases remained unmatched. The CDR3 consists of 15 residues. Germline CDR1 reads ENHRY; CDR2 reads SYGVKD. CDR3 DNA: TGTGCCATCAGCACCGGGACAGGGGCAACAGATACGCAGTATTTT. Protein product: CAISTGTGATDTQYF.

CDR3 residues: CAIGGRQGGVGEQFF. CDR3 in DNA: TGTGCCATCGGGGGAAGACAGGGAGGGGTCGGTGAGCAGTTCTTC. The chain couples TRBV10-3 to TRBJ2-1; the D gene could be TRBD1 or TRBD2 (7 bases each). V lost 8 bases to trimming and J lost 9 bases, with 23 bases between them. This CDR3 comprises 15 residues. CDR1 and CDR2 (germline): ENHRY, SYGVKD.

V and J are TRBV9 and TRBJ1-2; D gene unclear. Germline V gene sequence: CDR1 SGDLS, CDR2 YYNGEE. CDR3 length: 14 amino acids. Deletions cut 0 bases from V and 8 bases from J, with 14 bases between. The CDR3 DNA reads as TGTGCCAGCAGCGTAGGGGAGGGCACGAGGGGCTACACCTTC. Residues: CASSVGEGTRGYTF.

The chain joins TRBV5-5 to TRBJ1-4; TRBD1 matches at 9 bases. The CDR3 contains 14 residues. V was pared by 6 bases and J by 4 bases, with 4 bases of the junction left unmatched. CDR1 is SGHKS, CDR2 YYEKEE, per germline (reference sequence). The chain's CDR3 is CASTRQGDNEKLFF. The CDR3, as DNA: TGTGCCAGCACCCGACAGGGGGATAATGAAAAACTGTTTTTT.

The rearrangement links TRBV28 to TRBJ1-1; D gene uncertain. The CDR3 runs 13 residues. Trimming pared 6 bases from V and 0 bases from J, leaving 8 bases between. Germline CDR1 MDHEN, CDR2 SYDVKM. The CDR3, as DNA: TGTGCCAGCAGGCCATACTTGAACACTGAAGCTTTCTTT. It translates to CASRPYLNTEAFF.

This clone was seen a single time. The chain carries TRBV27 and TRBJ2-3, with D unresolved. This CDR3 region has 13 residues. Germline V gene lookup returns CDR1 MNHEY and CDR2 SMNVEV (reference sequence). The V gene lost 6 bases and the J gene lost 5 bases, with 12 bases spanning the gap. The CDR3 nucleotides read TGTGCCAGCAGCCGTCGTCCGCAAGATACGCAGTATTTT. Translated, it gives CASSRRPQDTQYF.